One sample yielded the 29 T cell receptor beta chains listed below, sequenced in a study of blood T cell dynamics during melanoma immunotherapy. The time point denotes: week 3, after first cycle of checkpoint inhibitor. TCRdb's table, derived via immunoSEQ multiplex PCR, lists solely in-frame clones and lacks some. This table holds some 10,000 clones, 87% found once. The sample here was blood, taken from a patient treated with checkpoint blockade. Every receptor here comes from a human donor with melanoma.

V is TRBV5-1 and J is TRBJ1-1; D unclear. V lost 4 bases, J lost 1 base, and 11 bases lay in between. Per the germline V gene, CDR1 is SGHRS and CDR2 is YFSETQ. The CDR3 has 14 residues. The CDR3 protein is CASSNNPENTEAFF. The CDR3 nucleotides are TGCGCCAGCAGCAACAACCCAGAGAACACTGAAGCTTTCTTT.

This chain connects TRBV6-6 to TRBJ1-6; D call uncertain. Per the germline V gene, CDR1 is MNHNY and CDR2 is SVGAGI (reference sequence). The CDR3 covers 13 residues. V was cut by 10 bases and J by 10 bases, with 17 bases left in between. The CDR3: CAIAAAVGSPLHF. The CDR3 region has the DNA TGTGCCATCGCGGCGGCCGTGGGATCACCCCTCCACTTT.

This chain joins TRBV4-2 and TRBJ1-4; D not certain. Germline V gene sequence: CDR1 LGHNA, CDR2 YNFKEQ. Trimming stripped 3 bases from V and 0 bases from J, with 8 bases between. CDR3 size: 15 residues. The CDR3 DNA sequence: TGTGCCAGCAGCCATGCACGTTCAACTAATGAAAAACTGTTTTTT. Protein sequence: CASSHARSTNEKLFF.

This chain joins TRBV2 and TRBJ1-2; no clear D gene. The germline gives CDR1 SNHLY, CDR2 FYNNEI. With 5 bases removed from V and 1 base from J, the gap between germline ends came to 11 bases. This CDR3 is built from 14 residues. CDR3 in DNA: TGTGCCAGCAGTTATTCGCAGATTAACTATGGCTACACCTTC. Residues: CASSYSQINYGYTF.

CDR3 coding DNA: TGTGCCAGCAGCCCTCACTCGAATGAGCAGTTCTTC. Amino acid sequence: CASSPHSNEQFF. The gene calls are TRBV11-2 and TRBJ2-1; no clear D. V lost 5 bases and J 7 bases, leaving 9 bases between the germline ends. From germline, CDR1 is SGHAT and CDR2 FQNNGV. CDR3 size: 12 residues.

The chain links TRBV5-4 to TRBJ1-2; 7 nucleotides agree with TRBD1. Trimming at V came to 0 bases and at J to 3 bases, leaving 5 bases not matched to a gene. This CDR3 has 15 residues. Germline V lookup: CDR1 SGHNT, CDR2 YYREEE (reference sequence). The CDR3 spells CASSLGGGADYGYTF. The CDR3 bases are TGTGCCAGCAGCTTGGGAGGGGGCGCGGACTATGGCTACACCTTC.

V is TRBV6-1 and J is TRBJ1-6; 9 bases match TRBD1. Germline-derived CDR1 and CDR2 are MNHNS and SASEGT. This CDR3 is built from 15 residues. Trimming cost V 3 bases and J 8 bases; bases outside gene matches: 5. Written as DNA, the CDR3 is TGTGCCAGCAGTGACCCCCGGACAGGGGATTCACCCCTCCACTTT. Translated: CASSDPRTGDSPLHF.

The J gene is TRBJ1-1, the V gene TRBV7-2, with D unresolved. This CDR3 region has 14 residues. The V end was cut by 5 bases, the J end by 2 bases, with 12 bases between. The germline CDR1 and CDR2 sequences are SGHTA and FQGNSA. CDR3 in DNA: TGTGCCAGCAGCATCAAAGGGAGAAACACTGAAGCTTTCTTT. Translation: CASSIKGRNTEAFF.

The V gene is TRBV2, the J gene TRBJ2-5; 7 positions agree with TRBD2. Germline CDR1 reads SNHLY; CDR2 reads FYNNEI. The CDR3 has 16 amino acids. The V and J ends lost 7 bases and 2 bases, in that order; junction bases with no gene match: 13. In DNA, the CDR3 is TGTGCCAGCACCCGCTTTGGAGGCGGGGGTCAAGAGACCCAGTACTTC. It specifies CASTRFGGGGQETQYF.

The chain recombines TRBV6-5 with TRBJ1-1, with 7 bases fitting TRBD1. The V segment lost 7 bases and the J segment 5 bases; nucleotides outside the gene matches: 10. The CDR3 consists of 14 residues. The V gene's germline CDR1 is MNHEY and CDR2 SVGAGI. The CDR3 is CASKNRQGATEAFF. In DNA form, the CDR3 reads TGTGCCAGCAAAAACCGACAGGGAGCAACTGAAGCTTTCTTT.

This rearrangement joins TRBV6-1 to TRBJ1-2, with 11 bases aligning to TRBD1. CDR1 and CDR2 from the germline V gene are MNHNS and SASEGT. The V gene end was trimmed by 6 bases and the J gene end by 5 bases; junction bases not matched to a gene: 5. The CDR3 loop spans 14 amino acids. CDR3 DNA sequence: TGTGCCAGCAGGGGGGACAGGGGGAATTATGGCTACACCTTC. Translated: CASRGDRGNYGYTF.

This clone was counted a few times. This sequence joins TRBV5-1 and TRBJ2-5; D might be TRBD2 (6 bases). Germline-derived CDR1 and CDR2 are SGHRS and YFSETQ. V was trimmed by 4 bases and J by 5 bases, leaving 12 bases between them. This CDR3 spans 13 amino acids. The CDR3 sequence: CASSPEGWETQYF. DNA of the CDR3: TGCGCCAGCAGCCCGGAGGGATGGGAGACCCAGTACTTC. Full variable domain (outside the CDR3, taken from reference TRBV5-1 and TRBJ2-5): KAGVTQTPRYLIKTRGQQVTLSCSPISGHRSVSWYQQTPGQGLQFLFEYFSETQRNKGNFPGRFSGRQFSNSRSEMNVSTLELGDSALYLCASSPEGWETQYFGPGTRLLVL.

This chain uses TRBV6-1 with TRBJ2-7; the D gene could be TRBD1 or TRBD2 (6 bases each). CDR1 is MNHNS and CDR2 is SASEGT in the germline V gene. Trimming pared 5 bases from V and 2 bases from J, leaving 13 bases between. This CDR3 region has 14 residues. The CDR3 DNA follows: TGTGCCAGCAGTACGCGGGACATCACCTACGAGCAGTACGTC. It is translated as CASSTRDITYEQYV.

The V and J genes are TRBV6-1 and TRBJ2-7, with TRBD1 matching 8 bases. Losses at the gene ends were 3 bases for V and 4 bases for J; bases not matched to a gene: 5. In germline, CDR1 is MNHNS, CDR2 SASEGT. This CDR3 is 14 amino acids long. CDR3 nucleotides: TGTGCCAGCAGTGATCAGGGGGCTGGGTACGAGCAGTACTTC. It yields the protein CASSDQGAGYEQYF.

The genes are TRBV6-1 and TRBJ1-2; 9 positions agree with TRBD1. The J segment lost 5 bases and the V segment lost 6 bases, leaving 1 base of the junction unmatched. The germline V gene has CDR1 MNHNS and CDR2 SASEGT. The CDR3 runs to 12 residues. DNA of the CDR3: TGTGCCAGCAGGGACAGGGGTTATGGCTACACCTTC. Translation gives CASRDRGYGYTF.

The chain links TRBV6-6 to TRBJ1-2, with D perhaps matching TRBD1 (6 bases). V gave up 10 bases and J gave up 2 bases, with 17 bases separating them. The CDR3 consists of 14 residues. Germline CDR1 is MNHNY and CDR2 is SVGAGI (reference sequence). CDR3 amino acids: CATGSIGQNYGYTF. The CDR3 bases are TGTGCCACGGGTTCGATCGGACAGAACTATGGCTACACCTTC.

The rearrangement joins TRBV6-6 to TRBJ1-4; possible D gene TRBD1, 5 bases. The germline V gene has CDR1 MNHNY and CDR2 SVGAGI (reference sequence). The CDR3 spans 14 residues. Trimming shortened V by 5 bases and J by 7 bases, and 14 bases separated the two germline ends. CDR3 sequence (DNA): TGTGCCAGCAGTCAGGGACGGACGAGTGAAAAACTGTTTTTT. The encoded protein is CASSQGRTSEKLFF.

The chain couples TRBV11-3 to TRBJ2-2, with TRBD1 identical over 8 bases. The CDR3 spans 15 residues. CDR1 and CDR2 from the germline V gene are SGHNT and YENEEA. With V trimmed by 4 bases and J by 4 bases, 5 bases remained unmatched. The CDR3 DNA follows: TGTGCCAGCAGCTATGAGACAGGGGCCACCGGGGAGCTGTTTTTT. As protein: CASSYETGATGELFF.

The chain carries TRBV25-1 and TRBJ1-1, with D unclear. This CDR3 spans 13 amino acids. V lost 1 base, J lost 4 bases, and 7 bases lay in between. Germline V gene lookup returns CDR1 MGHDK and CDR2 SYGVNS. The CDR3 bases are TGTGCCAGCAGTGAATCGGGGATCACTGAAGCTTTCTTT. It codes for CASSESGITEAFF.

Turning to this clone: The same CDR3 arises from other DNA sequences in this sample as well. The chain joins TRBV19 to TRBJ1-2; 7 bases align to TRBD1. Germline CDR1 and CDR2: LNHDA and SQIVND (reference sequence). The CDR3 totals 13 residues. V dropped 1 base and J dropped 8; count of bases not matched to a gene: 4. The chain's CDR3 is CASSIGQGRGYTF. The CDR3 nucleotides are TGTGCCAGTAGTATAGGACAGGGTCGCGGCTACACCTTC.

The gene calls are TRBV27 and TRBJ2-3; D gene uncertain. The germline V gene has CDR1 MNHEY and CDR2 SMNVEV (reference sequence). The CDR3 is made up of 13 amino acids. V lost 5 bases and J 5 bases, leaving 11 bases between the germline ends. CDR3 nucleotides: TGTGCCAGCAGTCCTTCCCCAGGAGATACGCAGTATTTT. This codes for CASSPSPGDTQYF.

The chain is built from TRBV6-4 and TRBJ2-2, with 9 bases identical to TRBD2. This CDR3 is built from 16 residues. Germline V CDR1 and CDR2: MRHNA, SNTAGT. V lost 0 bases, J lost 4 bases, and 3 bases stayed unmatched. CDR3 loop: CASSDSAGGSTGELFF. CDR3 nucleotide sequence: TGTGCCAGCAGTGACTCGGCGGGGGGGTCCACCGGGGAGCTGTTTTTT.

The gene calls are TRBV12-2 and TRBJ2-7; whether TRBD1, the table's D call, matches the DNA was not checked. TRBV12-2 is a pseudogene. The CDR3 consists of 15 residues. The CDR3 coding sequence is TGTGCAAGTCGCTTGGTACAGGACAGCTCCTACGAGCAGTACTTC. It yields the protein CASRLVQDSSYEQYF.

The gene calls are TRBV7-8 and TRBJ1-2, with a tentative D call TRBD1 (6 bases). The germline V and J ends were trimmed by 5 bases and 4 bases, with 11 bases remaining between them. CDR1 is SGHVS and CDR2 is FQNEAQ in the germline V gene. The CDR3 extends over 13 amino acids. The CDR3 DNA sequence: TGTGCCAGCAGCCTAGGGGGGAGCTATGGCTACACCTTC. The encoded protein is CASSLGGSYGYTF.

J is TRBJ1-4 and V is TRBV19; D uncertain. The CDR3 contains 16 residues. The germline V gene encodes CDR1 LNHDA and CDR2 SQIVND (reference sequence). V lost 0 bases and J 4 bases, leaving 12 bases between the germline ends. The CDR3 spells CASSIDTSQNNEKLFF. The CDR3 DNA sequence: TGTGCCAGTAGTATAGATACGAGTCAGAATAATGAAAAACTGTTTTTT.

The V and J genes are TRBV23-1 and TRBJ1-5, with 7 bases that match TRBD1. Being an ORF, TRBV23-1 has a function that is uncertain. The CDR3 covers 14 residues. V lost 5 bases to trimming and J lost 3 bases; unmatched junction nucleotides: 4. CDR3 nucleotide sequence: TGCGCCAGCAGTACAGACAGGGACAATCAGCCCCAGCATTTT. This codes for CASSTDRDNQPQHF.

V gene TRBV10-1 combines with J gene TRBJ2-7; D is uncertain. Germline V CDR1 and CDR2: WNHNN, SYGVQD (reference sequence). The V and J ends lost 5 bases and 2 bases respectively, with 13 bases between them. The CDR3 is 14 residues long. The CDR3 spells CASSPLRGPYEQYV. The CDR3, as DNA: TGCGCCAGCAGTCCCCTAAGAGGCCCCTACGAGCAGTACGTC.

The CDR3 DNA follows: TGTGCCAGCAGCGCGACCAGCGCGCTGACCGGGGAGCTGTTTTTT. Its protein product is CASSATSALTGELFF. V is TRBV9 and J is TRBJ2-2; D remains unclear. Trimming took off 3 bases at V and 5 bases at J, with 14 bases between the two ends. The CDR3 length is 15 residues. The germline gives CDR1 SGDLS, CDR2 YYNGEE.

This chain connects TRBV4-1 to TRBJ2-1; D is uncertain. The germline CDR1 and CDR2 sequences are MGHRA and YSYEKL. V was trimmed by 0 bases and J by 6 bases, leaving 15 bases between them. This CDR3 is built from 16 residues. In DNA, the CDR3 is TGCGCCAGCAGCCAAGATGCCAGCTTGGGGTCCAATGAGCAGTTCTTC. Its protein product is CASSQDASLGSNEQFF.